The 24 T cell receptor beta chains below come from one sample, sequenced in a study of response to subunit inactivated influenza vaccine. TCRdb re-derived calls from the RT-PCR reads in MiXCR, one entry per CDR3 protein. Among over 800,000 distinct CDR3 sequences listed, 21% were seen once. Sample: PBMCs from blood, taken 5 to 6 days after vaccination. The source is a man between 50 and 59 years old who received an inactivated influenza vaccine.

This chain joins TRBV14 and TRBJ1-2; weak D call: TRBD1 (6 bases). V was shortened by 4 bases and J by 4 bases, with 13 bases between the two germline ends. Germline assignment: CDR1 SGHDN and CDR2 FVKESK. The CDR3 runs 14 residues. The CDR3 loop reads CASSRDWGAYGYTF. In DNA, the CDR3 is TGTGCCAGCAGCCGCGATTGGGGGGCCTATGGCTACACCTTC.

With regard to this clonotype: A read error may be the cause here, since a much bigger clone is one base away. The chain links TRBV3-1 to TRBJ1-5; D is unresolved. The CDR3 sequence is 13 residues long. The V end lost 1 base, the J end lost 10 bases, and 11 bases lay between the germline ends. Germline V gives CDR1 LGHDT, CDR2 YNNKEL (reference sequence). The DNA for the CDR3 is TGTGCCAGCAGCCAAGGACGCCAGGCACCCCAGCATTTT. This codes for CASSQGRQAPQHF.

The V gene is TRBV12-3 or TRBV12-4, the J gene TRBJ1-5, with D maybe TRBD1 (5 bases). V was pared by 6 bases and J by 7 bases, with 16 bases between. CDR3 length: 14 residues. CDR3 DNA: TGTGCCAGCAGCCCTCAGGGTCTTGAGCAGCCCCAGCATTTT. Translated, it gives CASSPQGLEQPQHF.

This clonotype was seen more than once but under ten times. The rearrangement uses TRBV28 and TRBJ1-6; D gene ambiguous. The CDR3 sequence is 14 residues long. Trimming pared 3 bases from V and 8 bases from J, leaving 11 bases between. Looked up from germline, CDR1 is MDHEN and CDR2 is SYDVKM. The DNA of the CDR3 is TGTGCCAGCAGTTTGCCGGAGAGGGATTCACCCCTCCACTTT. It encodes CASSLPERDSPLHF.

The chain joins TRBV6-2 or TRBV6-3 to TRBJ2-3; D is ambiguous. The V gene lost 7 bases and the J gene lost 12 bases, with 20 bases spanning the gap. Per germline, CDR1 MNHEY and CDR2 SVGEGT. CDR3 length: 13 amino acids. This CDR3 is CASTGTALKSQYF. For the CDR3, the DNA is TGTGCCAGCACCGGAACAGCCTTAAAGTCACAGTATTTT.

The table lists this clonotype with a few counts. The rearrangement joins TRBV7-2 to TRBJ2-7; D possibly corresponds to TRBD2 (5 bases). Trimming cost V 5 bases and J 3 bases, with 11 bases left between them. CDR1 is SGHTA and CDR2 is FQGNSA in the germline V gene. The CDR3 is 13 amino acids. CDR3 in amino acids: CASSVSGYYEQYF. Written as DNA, the CDR3 is TGTGCCAGCAGCGTGAGCGGTTACTACGAGCAGTACTTC.

This clonotype was detected many times. V is TRBV5-1 and J is TRBJ2-7; 7 bases are a match to TRBD2. This CDR3 has 14 residues. Germline lookup yields CDR1 SGHRS and CDR2 YFSETQ. The trim removed 1 base at V and 3 bases at J, leaving 4 bases unmatched. The CDR3 region has the DNA TGCGCCAGCAGCTTGTTGTCGGGGGGCTACGAGCAGTACTTC. It is translated as CASSLLSGGYEQYF.

V and J are TRBV7-9 and TRBJ1-4; D is unclear. The CDR3 extends over 13 amino acids. CDR1 and CDR2 (germline): SEHNR, FQNEAQ (reference sequence). V shed 5 bases and J shed 8 bases, with 12 bases lying between them. In nucleotides, the CDR3 is TGTGCCAGCAGCCGGGGTATAGGCGAAAAACTGTTTTTT. It translates to CASSRGIGEKLFF.

This clonotype was observed a handful of times. The chain carries TRBV7-3 and TRBJ2-3; D is uncertain. Germline loops: CDR1 SGHTA, CDR2 FQGTGA. Trimming removed 2 bases from V and 0 bases from J, with 9 bases in between. The CDR3 has 15 residues. CDR3 protein: CASSLGPRSTDTQYF. The CDR3 nucleotides read TGTGCCAGCAGCTTAGGACCGAGAAGCACAGATACGCAGTATTTT.

This sequence joins TRBV5-1 and TRBJ2-5, with 10 nucleotides matching TRBD1. This CDR3 region has 15 residues. CDR1 SGHRS and CDR2 YFSETQ come from the germline V gene. V dropped 4 bases and J dropped 0; count of bases not matched to a gene: 3. The CDR3 region has the DNA TGCGCCAGCAGCGTGGACAGGGGGTACCAAGAGACCCAGTACTTC. Amino acid sequence: CASSVDRGYQETQYF. The full variable domain, its missing parts supplied by reference TRBV5-1 and TRBJ2-5, is KAGVTQTPRYLIKTRGQQVTLSCSPISGHRSVSWYQQTPGQGLQFLFEYFSETQRNKGNFPGRFSGRQFSNSRSEMNVSTLELGDSALYLCASSVDRGYQETQYFGPGTRLLVL.

The sample holds a few counts of this clonotype. The chain uses TRBV3-1 and TRBJ1-3; no clear D. This CDR3 has 14 residues. V was pared by 5 bases and J by 0 bases, with 8 bases between. Germline V gives CDR1 LGHDT, CDR2 YNNKEL (reference sequence). Written as DNA, the CDR3 is TGTGCCAGCAGCTCTTCAGGCTCTGGAAACACCATATATTTT. Protein: CASSSSGSGNTIYF.

This clonotype showed up many times. The CDR3 DNA is TGCAGCGCCTCGCGGGGTTCAGAGACCCAGTACTTC. Residues: CSASRGSETQYF. The chain uses TRBV29-1 and TRBJ2-5; D might be TRBD2 (6 bases). Trimming took off 7 bases at V and 4 bases at J, with 13 bases between the two ends. The length of the CDR3 is 12 residues. The germline gives CDR1 SQVTM, CDR2 ANQGSEA.

The rearrangement joins TRBV20-1 to TRBJ2-7; 9 bases are shared with TRBD1. Germline CDR1 is DFQATT and CDR2 is SNEGSKA (reference sequence). Trimming removed 4 bases from V and 12 bases from J; junction bases left unmatched: 7. The CDR3 runs to 11 residues. CDR3 DNA: TGCAGTGCTAAACTAGACAGGGGGTCGTACTTC. It codes for CSAKLDRGSYF.

This rearrangement joins TRBV12-3 or TRBV12-4 to TRBJ1-6; 7 bases fit TRBD1. Germline trimming cut 3 bases from V and 6 bases from J; bases unmatched to any gene: 11. The CDR3 consists of 17 residues. The CDR3 loop reads CASSLARGHRRNSPLHF. DNA of the CDR3: TGTGCCAGCAGTTTGGCGAGGGGGCATCGTCGTAATTCACCCCTCCACTTT.

The chain joins TRBV5-6 to TRBJ1-2; tentatively, D is TRBD1 (5 bases). Germline values: CDR1 SGHDT, CDR2 YYEEEE. The CDR3 is 16 residues long. Between the trimmed V and J ends, which lost 4 bases and 3 bases, there was a span of 19 bases. For the CDR3, the DNA is TGTGCCAGCAGCGGAGGGTCATCCGGGGCTTACTATGGCTACACCTTC. The encoded protein is CASSGGSSGAYYGYTF.

This clonotype was counted only a few times. The chain joins TRBV5-5 to TRBJ1-1; 7 bases fit TRBD1. Trimming at V came to 4 bases and at J to 3 bases, leaving 3 bases not matched to a gene. This CDR3 has 13 amino acids. The germline V gene encodes CDR1 SGHKS and CDR2 YYEKEE (reference sequence). The CDR3 loop reads CASSGRGYTEAFF. CDR3 nucleotides: TGTGCCAGCAGCGGCAGGGGGTACACTGAAGCTTTCTTT. The entire variable domain, with the rest obtained from reference TRBV5-5 and TRBJ1-1, is as follows: DAGVTQSPTHLIKTRGQQVTLRCSPISGHKSVSWYQQVLGQGPQFIFQYYEKEERGRGNFPDRFSARQFPNYSSELNVNALLLGDSALYLCASSGRGYTEAFFGQGTRLTVV.

This clonotype was counted many times. The chain is built from TRBV6-1 and TRBJ1-5; 8 nucleotides line up with TRBD1. V gave up 3 bases and J gave up 4 bases; unmatched junction bases: 2. The germline V gene encodes CDR1 MNHNS and CDR2 SASEGT. CDR3 size: 14 residues. The CDR3: CASSDQGANQPQHF. DNA for the CDR3: TGTGCCAGCAGTGATCAGGGGGCGAATCAGCCCCAGCATTTT.

This clonotype was counted a few times. CDR3 sequence (DNA): TGCGCCAGCAGACAGGACAGGGCGGTGAACACCGGGGAGCTGTTTTTT. Protein sequence: CASRQDRAVNTGELFF. V usage is TRBV5-1 and J usage is TRBJ2-2; the match to TRBD1 covers 8 bases. The CDR3 is 16 residues long. Germline lookup yields CDR1 SGHRS and CDR2 YFSETQ. Trimming at V came to 5 bases and at J to 1 base, leaving 7 bases not matched to a gene.

The chain recombines TRBV5-1 with TRBJ1-2; TRBD1 matches at 9 bases. There are 15 residues in the CDR3. The germline gives CDR1 SGHRS, CDR2 YFSETQ. Germline trimming cut 3 bases from V and 2 bases from J; bases unmatched to any gene: 5. CDR3 DNA: TGCGCCAGCAGCTGGGGGACAGGGCGCAACTATGGCTACACCTTC. Its protein product is CASSWGTGRNYGYTF. The full variable domain, rest sourced from reference TRBV5-1 and TRBJ1-2, is KAGVTQTPRYLIKTRGQQVTLSCSPISGHRSVSWYQQTPGQGLQFLFEYFSETQRNKGNFPGRFSGRQFSNSRSEMNVSTLELGDSALYLCASSWGTGRNYGYTFGSGTRLTVV.

This clonotype has a handful of counts. The J gene is TRBJ2-2, the V gene TRBV7-2, with D possibly being TRBD1 (5 bases). Germline V CDR1 and CDR2: SGHTA, FQGNSA. Trimming shortened V by 4 bases and J by 1 base, and 10 bases separated the two germline ends. The CDR3 sequence is 15 residues long. The CDR3 protein is CASSSGHVNTGELFF. CDR3 coding DNA: TGTGCCAGCAGCTCCGGACACGTGAACACCGGGGAGCTGTTTTTT.

This clonotype was observed a handful of times. The chain combines TRBV20-1 with TRBJ2-3; no reliable D call. V gave up 8 bases and J gave up 3 bases, with 15 bases separating them. Germline V gene lookup returns CDR1 DFQATT and CDR2 SNEGSKA (reference sequence). CDR3 size: 13 residues. The CDR3 is CSLNGMNTDTQYF. The CDR3 DNA follows: TGCAGTCTTAACGGAATGAATACAGATACGCAGTATTTT.

The table lists this clonotype with a few counts. This chain links TRBV5-5 with TRBJ1-1; D is undetermined. This CDR3 spans 14 amino acids. Trimming shortened V by 2 bases and J by 5 bases, and 13 bases separated the two germline ends. Germline V gene sequence: CDR1 SGHKS, CDR2 YYEKEE (reference sequence). CDR3 in DNA: TGTGCCAGCAGCTTCCCCCCCGAGGGAACTGAAGCTTTCTTT. Its protein product is CASSFPPEGTEAFF.

There are a few counts of this clonotype. The chain joins TRBV7-2 to TRBJ2-5; 8 bases map to TRBD1. The J segment lost 2 bases and the V segment lost 5 bases, leaving 1 base of the junction unmatched. The CDR3 consists of 13 residues. Germline CDR1 is SGHTA and CDR2 is FQGNSA. The CDR3 coding sequence is TGTGCCAGCAGCGGGGACAGGCAAGAGACCCAGTACTTC. It translates to CASSGDRQETQYF.

The chain links TRBV7-6 to TRBJ1-5; D is unclear. Germline V gene sequence: CDR1 SGHVS, CDR2 FNYEAQ. The length of the CDR3 is 13 residues. The V and J ends lost 4 bases and 7 bases respectively, with 11 bases between them. Here the CDR3 DNA reads TGTGCCAGCAGCTCTAACACCGGCCAGCCCCAGCATTTT. Protein product: CASSSNTGQPQHF.